The T cell receptor (beta chain) described here comes from a study of naive and memory T cell subsets (dated by TCRdb to the late 2010s). In the study overall: Sorted naive and memory T cell subsets from peripheral blood were analyzed in the study using a UMI-based, open-source pipeline for TCR alpha and beta sequencing. The functional CMV T cell responses agreed completely with IgG serology results. RNA was DNase-treated and reverse transcribed with TCR constant-region primers, mostly using SuperScript III.

TCR alpha and beta chain libraries were amplified separately from the second PCR step onward. CMV status of each donor was established by measuring IFNgamma production from CD4+ T cells after fresh PBMCs were stimulated overnight with CMV viral lysate. Using Miltenyi beads, CD4 T cells were first positively selected, and CD8 T cells were then positively selected from the CD4-negative fraction. Cells were stained for CD3, CD4, CD8, CD45RA, CD27 and a live/dead dye and were sorted on a BD Aria II into four subsets based on CD45RA and CD27. Blood came from a few healthy volunteers, each fractionated into CD4 and CD8 T cells and then into four differentiation subsets. Roughly 120 ml of peripheral blood was collected from each donor, and PBMC were isolated from the blood using Ficoll-Paque PLUS density-gradient centrifugation. Sorted cells were lysed in RLT buffer, and RNA was extracted with a Qiagen RNeasy kit and stored at -80°C.

What the study reported, not specific to this receptor: Naive repertoires, especially CD8, contained a few larger clonotypes, possibly memory cells re-expressing CD45RA. Once error correction was done, more than 90% of naive TCR sequences showed up just once, which made the naive abundance distributions much steeper than those of the memory subsets. TCR abundance followed a power law whose exponent differed between naive and memory subsets but was consistent across the three individuals. A clonotype was defined as a single alpha or beta chain sequence rather than as a paired alpha/beta receptor. In both CD4 and CD8 cells, the Gini index increased while Shannon and inverse Simpson diversity decreased from naive through CM, EM and EMRA. RNA-based TCR counts may be influenced by expression changes linked to T cell activation and differentiation. The repertoire findings for the naive and memory subsets could not be validated against a ground truth, as none was available.

Cut back by 3 bases and 7 bases, the V and J ends lie 11 bases apart. For CDR1 and CDR2, the germline V gene lists SGDLS and YYNGEE. The CDR3 runs 14 amino acids, cysteine and phenylalanine included. Of all the DNA, just the CDR3 is kept, 42 bases in frame from base 1. Library preparation used UMI-ligation and nested PCR. The beta constant-region primer was an equimolar mix of two oligonucleotides covering both TRBC1 and TRBC2. Four rounds of PCR, combining the SP2 primer with nested alpha and beta constant-region primers, were used to amplify the ligated cDNA. A single-stranded oligonucleotide carrying the SP2 primer and a 12-nucleotide UMI was ligated to the 3' end of the cDNA by T4 RNA ligase 1. The ligation reaction was incubated at 16°C for 20-24 hours. PCR2 was typically performed as a SYBR Green qPCR and was stopped at a predetermined threshold so that over-amplification was prevented. All purifications after the first were performed with Agencourt AMPure XP magnetic beads. Library amounts were measured by Qubit and library quality was assessed on a TapeStation, where the main peak was expected at around 650 bp. Pooled libraries were sequenced on an Illumina MiSeq using v2 2x251 paired-end kits, and typically about 0.95-2.1 million reads were obtained per sample. Each sample's library went into the pool at about 4 nM, and roughly 5-8% PhiX was added to help with cluster recognition. Regarding the original processing steps: V and J genes were assigned to Demultiplexor-processed FASTQ reads by Decombinator through tag matching, with a single base-pair mismatch being allowed. By using UMIs, Collapsinator corrected both sequencing errors and the frequency errors caused by PCR heterogeneity. TCRs were translated and CDR3s were extracted from the conserved cysteine to the FGXG phenylalanine by CDR3Translator, with non-productive sequences being flagged. Gini, Shannon entropy and inverse Simpson indices were calculated on repertoires that had been subsampled to equal numbers of UMI-defined TCRs. Power-law fits to clonotype abundance distributions were performed by maximum likelihood within the linear range. When run on a single naive CD8 sample, MIGEC and the pipeline yielded similar UMI counts, similar unique TCR numbers and similar clonal distributions. In one analysis, naive TCRs also found in any memory subset of the same donor were removed from the naive repertoire. Repertoires were searched for some 7,000 CMV-associated CDR3 sequences compiled from VDJdb and a published dataset. The public reads were quality trimmed at Q25 with fastp and then assembled into clones with MiXCR by TCRdb, keeping productive beta chains. Every entry covers one CDR3 protein and lists the most common genes and DNA from its rows. The V and J calls were not made by the authors but by TCRdb's processing. This sample gives more than 95,000 distinct CDR3 sequences in total; approximately 15% of them show up just once. Around 3% of the sample belongs to the ten largest clones.

This clonotype was seen a few times. The specificity of this receptor is unknown. The sample holds no much larger clone one base away, and base qualities are not on file. The chain was built from TRBV9 and TRBJ1-6, and possibly TRBD1, on 6 matching bases. The sequenced material came from naive CD8+ T cells from blood. Interpreted using the paper, the cell subset or site label stands for: naive T cells, CD45RA high CD27+. The clonotype originates from a human donor in good health. The bases are TGTGCCAGCAGCGAGGGACAATCGAATTCACCCCTCCACTTT. Protein translation: CASSEGQSNSPLHF. The full variable domain, with segments outside the CDR3 supplied by the reference TRBV9 and TRBJ1-6 proteins, appears as DSGVTQTPKHLITATGQRVTLRCSPRSGDLSVYWYQQSLDQGLQFLIQYYNGEERAKGNILERFSAQQFPDLHSELNLSSLELGDSALYFCASSEGQSNSPLHFGNGTRLTVT.